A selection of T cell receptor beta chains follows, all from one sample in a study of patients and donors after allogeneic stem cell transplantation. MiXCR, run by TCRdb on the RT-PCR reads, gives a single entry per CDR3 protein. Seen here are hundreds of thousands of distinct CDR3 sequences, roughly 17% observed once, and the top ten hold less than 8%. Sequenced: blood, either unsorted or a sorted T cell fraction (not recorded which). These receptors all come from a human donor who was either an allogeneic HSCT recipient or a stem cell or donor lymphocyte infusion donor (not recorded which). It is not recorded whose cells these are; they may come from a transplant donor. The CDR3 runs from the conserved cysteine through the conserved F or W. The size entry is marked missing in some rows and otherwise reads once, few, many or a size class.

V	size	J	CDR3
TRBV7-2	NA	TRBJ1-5	CASSLESRRQPQHF
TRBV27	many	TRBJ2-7	CASSLSGKPYEQYF
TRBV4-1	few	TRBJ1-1	CASSQDREGARAFF
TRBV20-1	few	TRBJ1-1	CSARFDRANTEAFF
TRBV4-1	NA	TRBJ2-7	CASSRTGGHEQYF
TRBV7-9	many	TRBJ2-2	CASSQTLTDTGELFF
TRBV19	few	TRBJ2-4	CASKEVWTGKQNIQYF
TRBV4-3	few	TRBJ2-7	CASSQKPSLRIYEQYF
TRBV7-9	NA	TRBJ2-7	CASSLLGQTYEQYF
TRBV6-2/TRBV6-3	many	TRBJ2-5	CASSPRSQETQYF
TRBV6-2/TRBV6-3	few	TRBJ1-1	CASSYAAGGTEAFF
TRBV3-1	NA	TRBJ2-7	CASSQSGSNSYEQYF
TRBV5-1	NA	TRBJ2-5	CASSGGPQETQYF
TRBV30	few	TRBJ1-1	CAWSVLPGQAEAFF
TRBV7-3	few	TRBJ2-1	CASSPASNEQFF
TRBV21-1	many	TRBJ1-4	CASQRGQGNEKLFF
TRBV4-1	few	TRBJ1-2	CASSQVGGKRYGYTF
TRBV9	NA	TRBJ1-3	CASSTGRVNTIYF
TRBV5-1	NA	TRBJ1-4	CASSSQWGTNEKLFF
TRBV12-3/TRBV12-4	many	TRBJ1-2	CASSHGQGPRESYTF
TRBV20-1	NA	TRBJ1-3	CSAKQVSGNTIYF
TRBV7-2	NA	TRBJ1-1	CASSYDWTGAEAFF
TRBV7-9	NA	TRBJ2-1	CASSPLGAYNEQFF
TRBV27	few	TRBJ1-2	CASSLTGQAYNYGYTF
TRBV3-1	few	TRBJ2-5	CASSKAGGINTIQETQYF
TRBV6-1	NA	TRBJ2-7	CASTSAGGAGYEQYF
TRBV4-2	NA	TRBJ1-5	CASSQQGNQPQHF
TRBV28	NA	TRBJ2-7	CASSSPKGFCEQYF
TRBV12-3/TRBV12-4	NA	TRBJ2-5	CASSWTRKETQYF